These T cell receptor beta chains were read from a single sample in a study of T cell changes during pregnancy in multiple sclerosis. Assay used: immunoSEQ multiplex PCR; TCRdb lists only in-frame clones, some missing. The table records 45,000 to 60,000 clones, around 90% of them present only once. Sequenced material: CD4+ T cells from peripheral blood mononuclear cells, taken after pregnancy. These receptors came from a female donor in good health, enrolled as a control in a pregnancy study. CDR3s include the opening cysteine and the closing phenylalanine or tryptophan. The order of the fields is CDR3 length, clone size, D gene, J gene, V gene, CDR3 protein, CDR3 DNA. D genes are given only for firm matches. Not every row has a clone size; where given, it reads once, few, many or a size class.

cdr3_length: 15; clone_size: once; d_call: TRBD2; j_call: TRBJ2-1; v_call: TRBV19; cdr3_aa: CASRMGLAAYNEQFF; cdr3_nt: TGTGCCAGTAGGATGGGACTAGCAGCCTACAATGAGCAGTTCTTC
cdr3_length: 16; clone_size: -; d_call: -; j_call: TRBJ2-3; v_call: TRBV15; cdr3_aa: CATSRDRGGRADTQYF; cdr3_nt: TGTGCCACCAGCAGAGATCGGGGTGGCCGCGCAGATACGCAGTATTTT
cdr3_length: 14; clone_size: -; d_call: -; j_call: TRBJ1-2; v_call: TRBV19; cdr3_aa: CASSGQTSWYGYTF; cdr3_nt: TGTGCCAGTAGTGGACAGACCTCTTGGTATGGCTACACCTTC
cdr3_length: 14; clone_size: few; d_call: TRBD1; j_call: TRBJ1-1; v_call: TRBV18; cdr3_aa: CASSPDRASTEAFF; cdr3_nt: TGTGCCAGCTCACCAGACAGGGCGAGCACTGAAGCTTTCTTT
cdr3_length: 13; clone_size: -; d_call: -; j_call: TRBJ1-3; v_call: TRBV6-5; cdr3_aa: CASSSGAGNTIYF; cdr3_nt: TGTGCCAGCAGTTCAGGGGCCGGAAACACCATATATTTT
cdr3_length: 16; clone_size: once; d_call: TRBD2; j_call: TRBJ2-1; v_call: TRBV19; cdr3_aa: CASSIDQAGSYNEQFF; cdr3_nt: TGTGCCAGTAGTATAGATCAAGCGGGGTCGTACAATGAGCAGTTCTTC
cdr3_length: 13; clone_size: -; d_call: -; j_call: TRBJ1-2; v_call: TRBV5-1; cdr3_aa: CASSLDSGYGYTF; cdr3_nt: TGCGCCAGCAGCTTGGACTCCGGCTATGGCTACACCTTC
cdr3_length: 16; clone_size: -; d_call: -; j_call: TRBJ2-1; v_call: TRBV19; cdr3_aa: CASSMVRGGTYNEQFF; cdr3_nt: TGTGCCAGTAGTATGGTAAGGGGAGGAACCTACAATGAGCAGTTCTTC
cdr3_length: 15; clone_size: -; d_call: TRBD2; j_call: TRBJ2-3; v_call: TRBV7-2; cdr3_aa: CASSLAGGPGDTQYF; cdr3_nt: TGTGCCAGCAGCTTAGCGGGAGGGCCTGGAGATACGCAGTATTTT
cdr3_length: 14; clone_size: -; d_call: -; j_call: TRBJ2-5; v_call: TRBV14; cdr3_aa: CASSQGPRRETQYF; cdr3_nt: TGTGCCAGCAGCCAAGGGCCTAGGCGCGAGACCCAGTACTTC
cdr3_length: 15; clone_size: -; d_call: -; j_call: TRBJ1-5; v_call: TRBV28; cdr3_aa: CASSLRRRQAGPQHF; cdr3_nt: TGTGCCAGCAGTTTACGACGGAGACAGGCTGGGCCCCAGCATTTT
cdr3_length: 14; clone_size: -; d_call: -; j_call: TRBJ2-2; v_call: TRBV28; cdr3_aa: CASSEAQNTGELFF; cdr3_nt: TGTGCCAGCAGCGAAGCCCAGAACACCGGGGAGCTGTTTTTT
cdr3_length: 14; clone_size: few; d_call: -; j_call: TRBJ1-4; v_call: TRBV7-3; cdr3_aa: CASSLLGRREKLFF; cdr3_nt: TGTGCCAGCAGCTTATTGGGGCGAAGGGAAAAACTGTTTTTT
cdr3_length: 15; clone_size: -; d_call: -; j_call: TRBJ1-3; v_call: TRBV6-1; cdr3_aa: CASSAITGTGNTIYF; cdr3_nt: TGTGCCAGCAGTGCGATCACAGGGACTGGAAACACCATATATTTT
cdr3_length: 14; clone_size: -; d_call: TRBD2; j_call: TRBJ2-2; v_call: TRBV5-1; cdr3_aa: CASTSAGEVGELFF; cdr3_nt: TGCGCCAGCACCTCAGCGGGGGAAGTCGGGGAGCTGTTTTTT
cdr3_length: 16; clone_size: -; d_call: TRBD1; j_call: TRBJ2-3; v_call: TRBV5-6; cdr3_aa: CASSPKTGASTDTQYF; cdr3_nt: TGTGCCAGCAGCCCAAAGACAGGGGCGAGCACAGATACGCAGTATTTT
cdr3_length: 12; clone_size: -; d_call: -; j_call: TRBJ1-5; v_call: TRBV18; cdr3_aa: CASSQGNQPQHF; cdr3_nt: TGTGCCAGCTCACAGGGGAATCAGCCCCAGCATTTT
cdr3_length: 13; clone_size: once; d_call: -; j_call: TRBJ1-1; v_call: TRBV6-1; cdr3_aa: CASSERRSTEAFF; cdr3_nt: TGTGCCAGCAGTGAAAGGCGGAGCACTGAAGCTTTCTTT
cdr3_length: 14; clone_size: -; d_call: -; j_call: TRBJ2-3; v_call: TRBV23-1; cdr3_aa: CASRRSGKTDTQYF; cdr3_nt: TGCGCCAGCAGACGTAGCGGAAAAACAGATACGCAGTATTTT
cdr3_length: 12; clone_size: -; d_call: TRBD1; j_call: TRBJ1-2; v_call: TRBV25-1; cdr3_aa: CATLRQGEGYTF; cdr3_nt: TGTGCCACCCTAAGACAGGGTGAGGGCTACACCTTC
cdr3_length: 15; clone_size: -; d_call: -; j_call: TRBJ1-6; v_call: TRBV5-4; cdr3_aa: CATSPGSPYNSPLHF; cdr3_nt: TGTGCCACCTCCCCCGGGAGCCCCTATAATTCACCCCTCCACTTT
cdr3_length: 12; clone_size: -; d_call: -; j_call: TRBJ1-1; v_call: TRBV28; cdr3_aa: CASSLRRVRAFF; cdr3_nt: TGTGCCAGCAGTTTAAGGAGGGTGAGGGCTTTCTTT
cdr3_length: 14; clone_size: -; d_call: -; j_call: TRBJ1-4; v_call: TRBV5-1; cdr3_aa: CASSFARGAEKLFF; cdr3_nt: TGCGCCAGCAGCTTTGCCAGGGGCGCTGAAAAACTGTTTTTT
cdr3_length: 15; clone_size: -; d_call: TRBD1; j_call: TRBJ1-4; v_call: TRBV6-5; cdr3_aa: CASGHGGTGNEKLFF; cdr3_nt: TGTGCCAGCGGCCATGGGGGGACAGGAAATGAAAAACTGTTTTTT
cdr3_length: 19; clone_size: -; d_call: TRBD2; j_call: TRBJ2-1; v_call: TRBV2; cdr3_aa: CASRERLAGGPNSYNEQFF; cdr3_nt: TGTGCCAGCAGGGAGAGACTAGCGGGGGGGCCAAACTCCTACAATGAGCAGTTCTTC
cdr3_length: 16; clone_size: -; d_call: TRBD2; j_call: TRBJ2-2; v_call: TRBV5-1; cdr3_aa: CASSPVAGVATGELFF; cdr3_nt: TGCGCCAGCAGCCCCGTAGCGGGAGTTGCCACCGGGGAGCTGTTTTTT
cdr3_length: 18; clone_size: -; d_call: -; j_call: TRBJ1-2; v_call: TRBV18; cdr3_aa: CASSPPTGRGSNNYGYTF; cdr3_nt: TGTGCCAGCTCACCACCGACCGGACGGGGATCAAATAACTATGGCTACACCTTC
cdr3_length: 16; clone_size: -; d_call: -; j_call: TRBJ1-3; v_call: TRBV6-1; cdr3_aa: CASSEGTAGRGNTIYF; cdr3_nt: TGTGCCAGCAGTGAAGGGACAGCTGGCCGGGGAAACACCATATATTTT
cdr3_length: 15; clone_size: -; d_call: TRBD2; j_call: TRBJ2-1; v_call: TRBV11-3; cdr3_aa: CASSSSGGSYNEQFF; cdr3_nt: TGTGCCAGCAGCTCAAGCGGGGGATCCTACAATGAGCAGTTCTTC
cdr3_length: 14; clone_size: -; d_call: -; j_call: TRBJ2-1; v_call: TRBV27; cdr3_aa: CASSYERRSNEQFF; cdr3_nt: TGTGCCAGCAGTTACGAGCGGCGGAGTAATGAGCAGTTCTTC
cdr3_length: 11; clone_size: -; d_call: -; j_call: TRBJ1-2; v_call: TRBV5-6; cdr3_aa: CASSLGTSYTF; cdr3_nt: TGTGCCAGCAGCTTGGGAACTAGCTACACCTTC
cdr3_length: 14; clone_size: -; d_call: -; j_call: TRBJ1-4; v_call: TRBV2; cdr3_aa: CASSEGGLGEKLFF; cdr3_nt: TGTGCCAGCAGTGAGGGCGGACTGGGAGAAAAACTGTTTTTT
cdr3_length: 13; clone_size: -; d_call: -; j_call: TRBJ1-2; v_call: TRBV28; cdr3_aa: CASSSQGSYGYTF; cdr3_nt: TGTGCCAGCAGTTCACAGGGAAGCTATGGCTACACCTTC
cdr3_length: 16; clone_size: -; d_call: -; j_call: TRBJ2-2; v_call: TRBV2; cdr3_aa: CASSEFELEYTGELFF; cdr3_nt: TGTGCCAGCAGTGAATTCGAACTAGAGTACACCGGGGAGCTGTTTTTT
cdr3_length: 16; clone_size: -; d_call: TRBD2; j_call: TRBJ2-2; v_call: TRBV2; cdr3_aa: CASSSRTSGGGGELFF; cdr3_nt: TGTGCCAGCAGCTCCAGGACTAGCGGGGGCGGGGGGGAGCTGTTTTTT
cdr3_length: 14; clone_size: -; d_call: -; j_call: TRBJ1-2; v_call: TRBV21-1; cdr3_aa: CASSRGQGRYGYTF; cdr3_nt: TGTGCCAGCAGCAGAGGACAGGGGAGGTATGGCTACACCTTC
cdr3_length: 14; clone_size: -; d_call: -; j_call: TRBJ1-2; v_call: TRBV30; cdr3_aa: CALGGVTRDYGYTF; cdr3_nt: TGTGCCTTGGGGGGGGTGACCAGGGACTATGGCTACACCTTC